One and the same sample provided the 13 T cell receptor beta chains below, sequenced in a study of T-cell memory formation after mild COVID-19. TCRdb recomputed calls from the 5' RACE reads with MiXCR, one row per CDR3 protein. The table has 190,000 or so distinct CDR3 sequences, about 20% seen once. The material sequenced was PBMCs or a T cell subset sorted from them (not recorded which). The receptor source for this set is an adult woman who had mild COVID-19 (a few samples of this study predate the infection). Cell type and time point are not known.

The chain joins TRBV7-6 to TRBJ2-7; tentative D call: TRBD1 (6 bases). There are 16 residues in the CDR3. Germline V gene data show CDR1 as SGHVS and CDR2 as FNYEAQ. Deletions cut 4 bases from V and 2 bases from J, with 18 bases between. The CDR3, as DNA: TGTGCCAGCAGCTCAGCAGGGGCCCTAACTCCCTACGAGCAGTACTTC. Translation: CASSSAGALTPYEQYF.

This clonotype was seen only a few times. V is TRBV7-2 and J is TRBJ2-7, with TRBD1 matching over 7 bases. J lost 1 base, V lost 1 base, and 4 bases had no gene match. The CDR3 is 15 residues long. The germline V gene has CDR1 SGHTA and CDR2 FQGNSA. The CDR3 spells CASSLVVGQSYEQYF. The CDR3 DNA sequence: TGTGCCAGCAGCTTAGTAGTGGGACAGTCCTACGAGCAGTACTTC. The full variable domain, rest sourced from reference TRBV7-2 and TRBJ2-7, is GAGVSQSPSNKVTEKGKDVELRCDPISGHTALYWYRQSLGQGLEFLIYFQGNSAPDKSGLPSDRFSAERTGGSVSTLTIQRTQQEDSAVYLCASSLVVGQSYEQYFGPGTRLTVT.

The CDR3 bases are TGTGCCAGCAGCGTAGAGGGGATCAGTATCACTGAAGCTTTCTTT. This gives the protein CASSVEGISITEAFF. The V call is TRBV9, the J call TRBJ1-1; D might be TRBD1 (5 bases). Germline V CDR1 and CDR2: SGDLS, YYNGEE. The ends were cut back, 0 bases at V and 4 bases at J, with 13 bases in the middle. This CDR3 contains 15 residues. Drawing the rest from reference TRBV9 and TRBJ1-1, the complete variable domain is DSGVTQTPKHLITATGQRVTLRCSPRSGDLSVYWYQQSLDQGLQFLIQYYNGEERAKGNILERFSAQQFPDLHSELNLSSLELGDSALYFCASSVEGISITEAFFGQGTRLTVV.

This clonotype was seen a few times. The J gene is TRBJ1-3, the V gene TRBV5-1, with 7 bases matching TRBD1. The germline V gene encodes CDR1 SGHRS and CDR2 YFSETQ. The CDR3 loop spans 15 amino acids. J was trimmed by 3 bases and V by 0 bases; bases with no gene match: 3. In nucleotides, the CDR3 is TGCGCCAGCAGCTTGGACAGGGGTCGTGGAAACACCATATATTTT. Encoded protein: CASSLDRGRGNTIYF. Variable domain in full (rest from reference TRBV5-1 and TRBJ1-3): KAGVTQTPRYLIKTRGQQVTLSCSPISGHRSVSWYQQTPGQGLQFLFEYFSETQRNKGNFPGRFSGRQFSNSRSEMNVSTLELGDSALYLCASSLDRGRGNTIYFGEGSWLTVV.

V is TRBV19 and J is TRBJ2-1; TRBD1 or TRBD2 may be the D gene (5 bases each). With 5 bases removed from V and 6 bases from J, the gap between germline ends came to 14 bases. The CDR3 length is 14 residues. Per germline, CDR1 LNHDA and CDR2 SQIVND (reference sequence). The chain's CDR3 is CASSLEGSSNEQFF. In DNA, the CDR3 is TGTGCCAGTAGTCTCGAGGGGTCTAGCAATGAGCAGTTCTTC.

The table lists this clonotype with a few counts. The chain joins TRBV20-1 to TRBJ2-2; possibly TRBD2 for D (6 bases). The CDR3 sequence is 16 residues long. V was shortened by 0 bases and J by 6 bases, with 17 bases between the two germline ends. The germline V gene encodes CDR1 DFQATT and CDR2 SNEGSKA (reference sequence). The chain's CDR3 is CSARDAGSLYPGELFF. The CDR3 bases are TGCAGTGCTAGAGACGCGGGGAGTTTGTATCCCGGGGAGCTGTTTTTT.

The sample holds a few counts of this clonotype. The CDR3 sequence: CASSVLSLQGNEQFF. DNA for the CDR3: TGTGCCAGCAGTGTGCTTTCGCTCCAGGGAAATGAGCAGTTCTTC. This rearrangement joins TRBV2 to TRBJ2-1; D might be TRBD1 (5 bases). Trimming took off 4 bases at V and 7 bases at J, with 17 bases between the two ends. CDR1 SNHLY and CDR2 FYNNEI come from the germline V gene. The CDR3 is 15 amino acids.

This clonotype was counted between two and nine times. The chain carries TRBV29-1 and TRBJ2-7; no clear D. Trimming removed 4 bases at V and 1 base at J, with 11 bases between. The germline V gene has CDR1 SQVTM and CDR2 ANQGSEA. The CDR3 sequence is 13 residues long. The CDR3 loop reads CSVAPGPSYEQYF. In nucleotides, the CDR3 is TGCAGCGTTGCCCCCGGACCATCCTACGAGCAGTACTTC.

This chain joins TRBV7-9 and TRBJ1-1; no reliable D call. Per germline, CDR1 SEHNR and CDR2 FQNEAQ (reference sequence). The CDR3 contains 12 residues. The ends were cut back, 0 bases at V and 8 bases at J, with 7 bases in the middle. The CDR3 loop is CASSLAVLEAFF. CDR3 bases: TGTGCCAGCAGCTTAGCGGTTTTGGAAGCTTTCTTT.

The chain combines TRBV6-2 or TRBV6-3 with TRBJ1-2; D not resolved. The germline V and J ends were trimmed by 7 bases and 5 bases, with 14 bases remaining between them. The CDR3 runs 13 residues. Germline V lookup: CDR1 MNHEY, CDR2 SVGEGT. This chain's CDR3 is CASTHGNSYGYTF. The DNA of the CDR3 is TGTGCCAGCACCCACGGGAACAGTTATGGCTACACCTTC.

The chain carries TRBV6-5 and TRBJ2-1; 7 nucleotides align to TRBD2. After removal of 6 bases from V and 2 bases from J, the junction contained 7 bases not matched to a gene. Germline loops: CDR1 MNHEY, CDR2 SVGAGI. This CDR3 has 15 amino acids. CDR3 DNA sequence: TGTGCCAGCAGCGAACTAGCGCTCCCCTACAATGAGCAGTTCTTC. Translating it yields CASSELALPYNEQFF.

This clonotype has a handful of counts. The chain joins TRBV5-4 to TRBJ1-1; 7 bases agree with TRBD1. The germline CDR1 and CDR2 sequences are SGHNT and YYREEE (reference sequence). J lost 0 bases, V lost 2 bases, and 4 bases had no gene match. CDR3 length equals 15 residues. CDR3 nucleotides: TGTGCCAGCAGCTTCGGACAGGCACTGAACACTGAAGCTTTCTTT. It is translated as CASSFGQALNTEAFF.

This clonotype was seen more than once but under ten times. The V call is TRBV12-3 or TRBV12-4, the J call TRBJ1-1; D not certain. The CDR3 sequence is 14 residues long. Deletions cut 6 bases from V and 7 bases from J, with 18 bases between. For the CDR3, the DNA is TGTGCCAGCAGGGTCCGCGGAGGGCTTGTTGAAGCTTTCTTT. This translates into CASRVRGGLVEAFF.